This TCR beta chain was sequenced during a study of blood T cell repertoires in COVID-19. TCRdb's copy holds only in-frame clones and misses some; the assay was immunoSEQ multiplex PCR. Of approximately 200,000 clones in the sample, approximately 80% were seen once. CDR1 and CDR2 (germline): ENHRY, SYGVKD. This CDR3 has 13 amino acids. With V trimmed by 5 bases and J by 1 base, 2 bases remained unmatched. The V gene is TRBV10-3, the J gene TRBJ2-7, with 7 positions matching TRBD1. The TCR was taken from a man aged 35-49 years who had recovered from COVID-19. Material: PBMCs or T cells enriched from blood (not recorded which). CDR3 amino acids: CAISRGQSYEQYV. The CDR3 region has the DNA TGTGCCATCAGTCGGGGACAGTCCTACGAGCAGTACGTC.